This T cell receptor (beta chain) was retrieved from a study of CXCR3-negative and CXCR3-positive naive CD8 T cells. Germline CDR1 SEHNR, CDR2 FQNEAQ (reference sequence). The CDR3 consists of 15 residues. CD45RO-CCR7+CD27+CD95- cells counted as naive CD8+ T cells. The authors made the TRB cDNA libraries by 5' RACE using UMI labels. TCRdb re-called the 5' RACE reads; every CDR3 protein appears as one record, without DNA. This sample's table has roughly 89,000 distinct CDR3 sequences. The V call is TRBV7-9, the J call TRBJ2-1; with no DNA, the TCRdb D assignment of TRBD1 cannot be verified. The clonotype originates from a human donor in good health. Some clones in this sample may be carry-over from other donors' samples. Sequences were obtained from naive CXCR3- CD8+ T cells from blood. Subset described: CD45RO-CCR7+CD27+CD95- naive CD8+ T cells lacking CXCR3 (TNR3-). CDR3 loop: CASSPPGGGTGEQFF.